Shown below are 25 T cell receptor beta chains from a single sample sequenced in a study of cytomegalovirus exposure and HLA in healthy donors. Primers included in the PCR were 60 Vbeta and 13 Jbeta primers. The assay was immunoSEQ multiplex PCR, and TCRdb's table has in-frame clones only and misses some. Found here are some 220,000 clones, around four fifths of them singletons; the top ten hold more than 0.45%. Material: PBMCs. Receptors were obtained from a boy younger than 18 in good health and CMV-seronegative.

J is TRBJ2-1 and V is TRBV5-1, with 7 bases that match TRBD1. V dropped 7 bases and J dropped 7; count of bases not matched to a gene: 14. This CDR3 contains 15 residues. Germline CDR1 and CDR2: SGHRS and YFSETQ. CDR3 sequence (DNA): TGCGCCAGCTCACTCACCGCCAAACAGGGGAATGAGCAGTTCTTC. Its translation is CASSLTAKQGNEQFF.

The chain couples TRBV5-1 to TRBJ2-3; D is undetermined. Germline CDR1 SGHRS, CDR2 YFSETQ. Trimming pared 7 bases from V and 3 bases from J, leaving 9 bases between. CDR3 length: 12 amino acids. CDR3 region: CASRFDTDTQYF. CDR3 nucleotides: TGCGCCAGCCGGTTCGATACAGATACGCAGTATTTT.

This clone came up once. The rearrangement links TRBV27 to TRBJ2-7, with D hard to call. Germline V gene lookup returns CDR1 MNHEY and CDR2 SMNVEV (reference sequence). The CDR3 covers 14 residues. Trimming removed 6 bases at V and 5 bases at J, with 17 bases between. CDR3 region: CASSRRRQLDEQYF. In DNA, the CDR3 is TGTGCCAGCAGCCGCCGGCGGCAGTTAGACGAGCAGTACTTC.

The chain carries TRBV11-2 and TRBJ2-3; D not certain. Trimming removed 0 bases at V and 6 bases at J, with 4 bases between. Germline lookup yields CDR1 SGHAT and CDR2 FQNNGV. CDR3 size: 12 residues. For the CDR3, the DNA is TGTGCCAGCAGCTTAGATACTGATACGCAGTATTTT. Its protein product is CASSLDTDTQYF. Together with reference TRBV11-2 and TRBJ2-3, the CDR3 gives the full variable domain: EAGVAQSPRYKIIEKRQSVAFWCNPISGHATLYWYQQILGQGPKLLIQFQNNGVVDDSQLPKDRFSAERLKGVDSTLKIQPAKLEDSAVYLCASSLDTDTQYFGPGTRLTVL.

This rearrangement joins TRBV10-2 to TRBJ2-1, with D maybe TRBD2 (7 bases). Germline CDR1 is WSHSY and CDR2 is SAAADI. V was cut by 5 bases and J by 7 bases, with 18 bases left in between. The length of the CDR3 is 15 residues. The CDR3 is CASSSPGGERNEQFF. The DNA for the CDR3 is TGCGCCAGCAGTTCCCCGGGGGGCGAGAGGAATGAGCAGTTCTTC.

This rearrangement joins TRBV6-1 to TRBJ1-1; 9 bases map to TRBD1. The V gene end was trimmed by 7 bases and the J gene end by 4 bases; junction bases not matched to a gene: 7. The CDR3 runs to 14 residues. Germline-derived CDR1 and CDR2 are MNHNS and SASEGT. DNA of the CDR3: TGTGCCAGCAAATCGATACAGGGGGCCACTGAAGCTTTCTTT. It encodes CASKSIQGATEAFF.

The CDR3 region has the DNA TGTGCCAGTAGTACTCTGGACAGGGGCCTTAATCAGCCCCAGCATTTT. As protein: CASSTLDRGLNQPQHF. The chain employs TRBV19 and TRBJ1-5; 9 bases agree with TRBD1. CDR1 and CDR2 from the germline V gene are LNHDA and SQIVND (reference sequence). J lost 4 bases, V lost 4 bases, and 8 bases had no gene match. The CDR3 extends over 16 amino acids.

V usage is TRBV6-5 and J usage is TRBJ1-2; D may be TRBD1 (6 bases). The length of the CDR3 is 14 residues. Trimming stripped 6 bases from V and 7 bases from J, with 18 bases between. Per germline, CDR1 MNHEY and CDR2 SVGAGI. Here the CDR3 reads CASSRQAWGSGYTF. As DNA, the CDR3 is TGTGCCAGCAGCAGACAGGCCTGGGGGAGTGGCTACACCTTC.

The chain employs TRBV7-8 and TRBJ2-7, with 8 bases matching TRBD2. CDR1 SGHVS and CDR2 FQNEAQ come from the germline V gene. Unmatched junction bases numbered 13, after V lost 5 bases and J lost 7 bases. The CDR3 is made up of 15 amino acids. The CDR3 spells CASSGRGAGFGEQYF. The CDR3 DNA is TGTGCCAGCAGCGGGCGGGGGGCGGGCTTTGGTGAGCAGTACTTC.

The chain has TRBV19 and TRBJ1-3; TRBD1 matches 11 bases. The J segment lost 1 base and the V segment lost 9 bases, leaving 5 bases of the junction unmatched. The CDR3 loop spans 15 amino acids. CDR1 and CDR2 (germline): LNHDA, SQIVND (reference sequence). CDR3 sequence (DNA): TGTGCCAGCAAGGACAGGGGGCTTTCTGGAAACACCATATATTTT. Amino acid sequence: CASKDRGLSGNTIYF. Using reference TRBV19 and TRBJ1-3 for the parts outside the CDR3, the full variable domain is DGGITQSPKYLFRKEGQNVTLSCEQNLNHDAMYWYRQDPGQGLRLIYYSQIVNDFQKGDIAEGYSVSREKKESFPLTVTSAQKNPTAFYLCASKDRGLSGNTIYFGEGSWLTVV.

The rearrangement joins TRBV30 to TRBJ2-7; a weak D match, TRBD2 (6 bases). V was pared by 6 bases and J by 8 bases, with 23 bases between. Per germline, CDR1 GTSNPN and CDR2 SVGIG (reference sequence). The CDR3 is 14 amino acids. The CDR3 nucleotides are TGTGCCTGCACGCGGGACTCGAGCATCGGAAAGCAGTACTTC. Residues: CACTRDSSIGKQYF. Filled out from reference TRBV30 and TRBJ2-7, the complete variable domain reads SQTIHQWPATLVQPVGSPLSLECTVEGTSNPNLYWYRQAAGRGLQLLFYSVGIGQISSEVPQNLSASRPQDRQFILSSKKLLLSDSGFYLCACTRDSSIGKQYFGPGTRLTVT.

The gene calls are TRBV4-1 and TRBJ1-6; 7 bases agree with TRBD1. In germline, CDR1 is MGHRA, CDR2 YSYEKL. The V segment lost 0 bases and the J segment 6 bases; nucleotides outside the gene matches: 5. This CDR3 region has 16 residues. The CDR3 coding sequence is TGCGCCAGCAGCCAAGAAGATGCAGGGGGTAATTCACCCCTCCACTTT. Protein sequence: CASSQEDAGGNSPLHF.

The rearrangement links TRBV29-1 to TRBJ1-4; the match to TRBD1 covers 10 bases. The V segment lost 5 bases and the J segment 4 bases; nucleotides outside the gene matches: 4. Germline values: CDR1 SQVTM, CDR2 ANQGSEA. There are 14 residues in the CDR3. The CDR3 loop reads CSVFRTGGNEKLFF. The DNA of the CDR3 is TGCAGCGTTTTCAGGACAGGGGGTAATGAAAAACTGTTTTTT.

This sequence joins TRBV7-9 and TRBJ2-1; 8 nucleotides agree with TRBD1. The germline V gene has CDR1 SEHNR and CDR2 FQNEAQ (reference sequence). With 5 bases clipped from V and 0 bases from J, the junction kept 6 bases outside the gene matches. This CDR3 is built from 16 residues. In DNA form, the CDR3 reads TGTGCCAGCAGCCCGACAGGGGCGAGCTCCTACAATGAGCAGTTCTTC. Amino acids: CASSPTGASSYNEQFF.

CDR3 residues: CASSHTGGNTIYF. CDR3 sequence (DNA): TGTGCCAGCAGCCACACGGGGGGAAACACCATATATTTT. The V gene is TRBV7-9, the J gene TRBJ1-3; D gene ambiguous. Germline CDR1 reads SEHNR; CDR2 reads FQNEAQ (reference sequence). V was trimmed by 5 bases and J by 4 bases, leaving 9 bases between them. The CDR3 contains 13 residues.

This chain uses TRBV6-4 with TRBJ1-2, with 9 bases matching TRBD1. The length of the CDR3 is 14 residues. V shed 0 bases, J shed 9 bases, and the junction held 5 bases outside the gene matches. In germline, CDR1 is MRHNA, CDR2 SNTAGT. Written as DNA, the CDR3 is TGTGCCAGCAGTGACTCGGGGACAGGGAGGAGCTACACCTTC. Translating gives CASSDSGTGRSYTF.

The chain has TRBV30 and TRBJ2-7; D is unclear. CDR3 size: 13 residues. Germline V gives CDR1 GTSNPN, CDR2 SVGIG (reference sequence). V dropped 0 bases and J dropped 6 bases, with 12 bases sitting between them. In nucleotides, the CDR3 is TGTGCCTGGAGTGTATCAAGTCAGTTCGAGCAGTACTTC. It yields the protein CAWSVSSQFEQYF.

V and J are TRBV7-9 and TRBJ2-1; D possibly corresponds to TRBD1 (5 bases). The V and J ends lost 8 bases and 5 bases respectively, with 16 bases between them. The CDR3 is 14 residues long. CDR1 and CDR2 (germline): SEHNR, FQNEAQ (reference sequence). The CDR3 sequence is CASFPEGAHNEQFF. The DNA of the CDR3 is TGTGCCAGCTTCCCAGAAGGGGCGCACAATGAGCAGTTCTTC.

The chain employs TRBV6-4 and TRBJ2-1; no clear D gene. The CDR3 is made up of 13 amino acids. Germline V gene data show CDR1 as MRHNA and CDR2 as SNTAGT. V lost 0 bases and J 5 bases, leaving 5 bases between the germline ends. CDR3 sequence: CASSDSWHNEQFF. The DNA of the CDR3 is TGTGCCAGCAGTGACTCATGGCACAATGAGCAGTTCTTC.

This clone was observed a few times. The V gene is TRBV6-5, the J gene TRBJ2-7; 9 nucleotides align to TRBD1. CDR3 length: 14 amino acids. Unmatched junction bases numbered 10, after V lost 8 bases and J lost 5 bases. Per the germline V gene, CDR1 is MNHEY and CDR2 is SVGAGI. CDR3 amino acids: CASYRGTGYDEQYF. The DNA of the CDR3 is TGTGCCAGCTACCGCGGGACAGGGTACGACGAGCAGTACTTC.

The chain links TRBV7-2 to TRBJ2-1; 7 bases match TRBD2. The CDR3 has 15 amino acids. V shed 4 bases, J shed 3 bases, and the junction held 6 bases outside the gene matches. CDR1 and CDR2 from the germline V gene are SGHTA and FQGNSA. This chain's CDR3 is CASSSSGISYNEQFF. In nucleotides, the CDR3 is TGTGCCAGCAGCTCGAGCGGGATTAGCTACAATGAGCAGTTCTTC.

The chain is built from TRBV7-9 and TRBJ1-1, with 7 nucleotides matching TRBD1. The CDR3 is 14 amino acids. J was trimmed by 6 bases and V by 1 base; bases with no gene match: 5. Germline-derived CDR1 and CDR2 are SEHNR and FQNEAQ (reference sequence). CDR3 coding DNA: TGTGCCAGCAGCTTAGTTTACAGGGGACCTGAAGCTTTCTTT. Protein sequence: CASSLVYRGPEAFF.

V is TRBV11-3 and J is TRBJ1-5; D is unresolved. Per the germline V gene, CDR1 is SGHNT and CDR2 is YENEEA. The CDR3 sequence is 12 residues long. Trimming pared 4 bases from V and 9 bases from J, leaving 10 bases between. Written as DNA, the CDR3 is TGTGCCAGCAGCTCCGCGGAGGGGCCCCAGCATTTT. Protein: CASSSAEGPQHF. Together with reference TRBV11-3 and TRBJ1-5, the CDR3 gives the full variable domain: EAGVVQSPRYKIIEKKQPVAFWCNPISGHNTLYWYLQNLGQGPELLIRYENEEAVDDSQLPKDRFSAERLKGVDSTLKIQPAELGDSAVYLCASSSAEGPQHFGDGTRLSIL.

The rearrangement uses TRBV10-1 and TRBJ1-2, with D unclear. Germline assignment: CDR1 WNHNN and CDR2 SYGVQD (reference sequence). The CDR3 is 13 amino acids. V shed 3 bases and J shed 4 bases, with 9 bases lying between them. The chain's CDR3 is CASSERHSYGYTF. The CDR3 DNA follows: TGCGCCAGCAGTGAAAGGCACAGCTATGGCTACACCTTC.

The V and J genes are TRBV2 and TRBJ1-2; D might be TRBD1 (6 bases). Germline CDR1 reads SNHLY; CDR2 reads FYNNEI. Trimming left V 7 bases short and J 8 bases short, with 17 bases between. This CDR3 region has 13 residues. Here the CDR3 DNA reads TGTGCCAGCACTAGGGGGGGGGCTTTCGGCTACACCTTC. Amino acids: CASTRGGAFGYTF.